This T cell receptor (beta chain) is from a study of shared clonotypes between healthy human individuals. Deletions cut 4 bases from V and 7 bases from J, with 14 bases between. Germline assignment: CDR1 SGHRS and CDR2 YFSETQ. The CDR3 sequence is 14 residues long. TCRdb keeps only in-frame clones here, not all; method: immunoSEQ multiplex PCR. Found here are hundreds of thousands of clones, less than 96% of them singletons; the top ten hold approximately 0.06%. The J gene is TRBJ1-4, the V gene TRBV5-1, with TRBD1 as a possible D gene (6 bases). The source is a woman in her 30s in good health. The sample was naive CD4+ T cells sorted from blood. Documented subset: CD45RA+ positively selected. CDR3 amino acids: CASSQQGRGEKLFF. The DNA of the CDR3 is TGCGCCAGCAGCCAACAGGGCAGGGGTGAAAAACTGTTTTTT.